Listed below are T cell receptor beta chains from one sample, sequenced in a study of tumor T cells in aggressive B-cell lymphoma. This table comes from immunoSEQ multiplex PCR, and its TCRdb copy is limited to in-frame clones, with some not included. The sample lists approximately 3,100 clones, approximately 90% occurring once. Material: tumor tissue. These receptors all stem from an adult with diffuse large B cell lymphoma. Each CDR3 is given with its conserved first and last residue. D genes are given only for firm matches. Size is stated for part of the rows, as once, few or many counts, or as a class when the clone is expanded.

V gene	J gene	clone size	D gene	CDR3 protein	CDR3 DNA
TRBV19	TRBJ2-1	NA	NA	CASSIGIRIEQFF	TGTGCCAGTAGTATAGGGATCAGGATTGAGCAGTTCTTC
TRBV5-1	TRBJ2-7	NA	NA	CASSLWGHLYEQYF	TGCGCCAGCAGCTTGTGGGGGCACCTCTACGAGCAGTACTTC
TRBV29-1	TRBJ2-5	NA	TRBD2	CSVVGTSGRPKETQYF	TGCAGCGTGGTCGGGACTAGCGGGAGGCCAAAAGAGACCCAGTACTTC
TRBV12-5	TRBJ2-2	NA	TRBD2	CASAPGTSGSWGGELFF	TGTGCTAGTGCTCCCGGGACTAGCGGGAGTTGGGGCGGGGAGCTGTTTTTT
TRBV2	TRBJ2-5	NA	TRBD2	CASTSLAGGPETQYF	TGTGCCAGCACATCACTAGCGGGGGGGCCGGAGACCCAGTACTTC
TRBV4-1	TRBJ1-5	NA	NA	CASSQDQIQPQHF	TGCGCCAGCAGCCAAGATCAGATCCAGCCCCAGCATTTT
TRBV25-1	TRBJ1-2	few	NA	CASTETGGNGYTF	TGTGCCAGCACCGAGACGGGGGGGAACGGCTACACCTTC
TRBV9	TRBJ2-2	NA	TRBD2	CASSVGLAVNTGELFF	TGTGCCAGCAGCGTGGGACTAGCGGTGAACACCGGGGAGCTGTTTTTT
TRBV19	TRBJ1-5	once	NA	CASSIENLEGNQPQHF	TGTGCCAGTAGTATAGAGAACCTCGAGGGCAATCAGCCCCAGCATTTT
TRBV7-8	TRBJ1-5	few	TRBD1	CASSYGQGNQPQHF	TGTGCCAGCAGTTACGGACAGGGCAATCAGCCCCAGCATTTT
TRBV5-4	TRBJ2-7	NA	TRBD1	CASSTFRGPGGEQYF	TGTGCCAGCAGCACATTCAGGGGGCCCGGGGGCGAGCAGTACTTC
TRBV27	TRBJ1-1	NA	TRBD1	CATSWTGAGNTEAFF	TGTGCCACCTCTTGGACAGGGGCTGGGAACACTGAAGCTTTCTTT
TRBV5-1	TRBJ2-2	NA	NA	CASSFVAGGTGELFF	TGCGCCAGCAGCTTCGTGGCTGGAGGCACCGGGGAGCTGTTTTTT
TRBV5-1	TRBJ2-7	NA	NA	CASSLQEGYEQYF	TGCGCCAGCAGCTTACAGGAGGGTTACGAGCAGTACTTC
TRBV30	TRBJ2-7	NA	NA	CAGQLGAYEQYF	TGTGCCGGCCAGCTGGGGGCATACGAGCAGTACTTC
TRBV4-1	TRBJ2-1	NA	TRBD2	CASSPSGSHNEQFF	TGCGCCAGCAGCCCAAGCGGGAGCCACAATGAGCAGTTCTTC
TRBV10-2	TRBJ2-3	NA	TRBD2	CASSESGRAADTQYF	TGCGCCAGCAGTGAAAGCGGGAGGGCGGCAGATACGCAGTATTTT
TRBV7-8	TRBJ2-7	NA	NA	CASSPPGLHYEQYF	TGTGCCAGCAGCCCACCGGGACTGCACTACGAGCAGTACTTC
TRBV6-4	TRBJ2-3	NA	TRBD2	CASSQLAGTSTDTQYF	TGTGCCAGCAGTCAACTAGCGGGGACTAGCACAGATACGCAGTATTTT
TRBV9	TRBJ2-2	NA	NA	CASSAGTQNTGELFF	TGTGCCAGCAGCGCCGGGACACAGAACACCGGGGAGCTGTTTTTT
TRBV6-6	TRBJ1-1	NA	NA	CASTRGGELNTEAFF	TGTGCCAGCACCCGAGGGGGTGAATTGAACACTGAAGCTTTCTTT
TRBV10-3	TRBJ2-2	NA	TRBD1	CAISRDSQDTGELFF	TGTGCCATCAGCCGGGACAGCCAGGACACCGGGGAGCTGTTTTTT
TRBV6-5	TRBJ1-1	NA	NA	CASSYQRQMNTEAFF	TGTGCCAGCAGTTACCAGAGACAGATGAACACTGAAGCTTTCTTT
TRBV10-1	TRBJ2-1	NA	TRBD2	CVSSRGGNVNEQFF	TGCGTCAGCAGCCGGGGGGGAAATGTGAATGAGCAGTTCTTC
TRBV10-2	TRBJ2-2	NA	NA	CASSEFLNRRTGELFF	TGCGCCAGTAGTGAGTTCCTTAACAGGCGGACCGGGGAGCTGTTTTTT
TRBV6-5	TRBJ1-2	NA	NA	CASSYRHPNYGYTF	TGTGCCAGCAGTTACAGACACCCTAACTATGGCTACACCTTC
TRBV13	TRBJ1-1	NA	TRBD1	CASSPSDRDEAFF	TGTGCCAGCAGCCCGTCGGACAGGGATGAAGCTTTCTTT
TRBV7-2	TRBJ2-3	NA	TRBD2	CASSLVPTSWEDTQYF	TGTGCCAGCAGCTTAGTCCCGACTAGCTGGGAGGATACGCAGTATTTT
TRBV15	TRBJ2-1	NA	TRBD2	CATIAGADYNEQFF	TGTGCCACGATAGCGGGAGCCGACTACAATGAGCAGTTCTTC
TRBV5-6	TRBJ2-1	NA	TRBD2	CASSLGLAGVFEQFF	TGTGCCAGCAGCTTGGGGCTAGCGGGAGTCTTTGAGCAGTTCTTC
TRBV19	TRBJ2-2	NA	TRBD1	CASSVDRSSGELFF	TGTGCCAGTAGTGTGGACAGGTCGTCCGGGGAGCTGTTTTTT
TRBV21-1	TRBJ2-1	NA	NA	CASSKTSGLSSYNEQFF	TGTGCCAGCAGCAAAACCAGCGGCCTTAGCTCCTACAATGAGCAGTTCTTC
TRBV29-1	TRBJ2-5	NA	TRBD2	CSGSRAGGIQETQYF	TGCAGCGGGTCAAGGGCGGGGGGCATCCAAGAGACCCAGTACTTC
TRBV27	TRBJ2-1	few	NA	CASSLEGDEQFF	TGTGCCAGCAGTTTAGAGGGTGATGAGCAGTTCTTC
TRBV5-1	TRBJ2-1	NA	NA	CASSLEGRPDNEQFF	TGCGCCAGCAGCTTGGAGGGGCGTCCTGACAATGAGCAGTTCTTC
TRBV15	TRBJ1-4	NA	NA	CATSRDSGGREKLFF	TGTGCCACCAGCAGAGATAGCGGGGGACGCGAAAAACTGTTTTTT
TRBV5-1	TRBJ2-7	NA	NA	CASSFLAENYEQYF	TGCGCCAGCAGCTTTCTAGCCGAGAATTACGAGCAGTACTTC
TRBV5-5	TRBJ2-7	NA	TRBD2	CASSYLLAGASYEQYF	TGTGCCAGCAGCTACCTACTAGCGGGGGCCTCCTACGAGCAGTACTTC
TRBV19	TRBJ1-1	NA	NA	CASTPTENTEAFF	TGTGCCAGTACTCCGACAGAGAACACTGAAGCTTTCTTT
TRBV20-1	TRBJ1-2	NA	NA	CSARGQGYTF	TGCAGTGCTAGAGGACAGGGCTACACCTTC
TRBV7-8	TRBJ2-4	NA	TRBD2	CASSPRSLAGGKNIQYF	TGTGCCAGCAGCCCCAGATCCCTAGCGGGAGGAAAAAACATTCAGTACTTC